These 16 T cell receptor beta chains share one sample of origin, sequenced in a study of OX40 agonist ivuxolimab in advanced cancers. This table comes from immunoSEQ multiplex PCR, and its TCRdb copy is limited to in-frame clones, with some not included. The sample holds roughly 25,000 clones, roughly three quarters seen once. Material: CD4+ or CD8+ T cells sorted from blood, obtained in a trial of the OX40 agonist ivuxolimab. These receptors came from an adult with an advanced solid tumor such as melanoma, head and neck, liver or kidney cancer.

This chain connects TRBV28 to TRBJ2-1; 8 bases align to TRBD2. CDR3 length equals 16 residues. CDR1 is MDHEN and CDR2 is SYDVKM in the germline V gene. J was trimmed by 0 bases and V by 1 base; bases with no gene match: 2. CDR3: CASSLFGGGSYNEQFF. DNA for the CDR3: TGTGCCAGCAGTTTATTCGGGGGGGGCTCCTACAATGAGCAGTTCTTC.

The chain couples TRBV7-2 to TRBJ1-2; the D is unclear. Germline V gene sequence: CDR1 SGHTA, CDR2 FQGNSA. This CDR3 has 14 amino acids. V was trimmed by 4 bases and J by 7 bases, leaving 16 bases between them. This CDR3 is CASSSRGKEGGYTF. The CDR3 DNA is TGTGCCAGCAGCTCGCGGGGAAAAGAGGGTGGCTACACCTTC.

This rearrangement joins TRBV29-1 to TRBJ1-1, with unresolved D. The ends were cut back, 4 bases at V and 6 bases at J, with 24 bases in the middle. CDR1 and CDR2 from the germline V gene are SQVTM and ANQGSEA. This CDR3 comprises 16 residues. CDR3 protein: CSVAPLSVSRNAEAFF. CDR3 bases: TGCAGCGTTGCCCCCCTCTCCGTCAGTAGAAATGCTGAAGCTTTCTTT.

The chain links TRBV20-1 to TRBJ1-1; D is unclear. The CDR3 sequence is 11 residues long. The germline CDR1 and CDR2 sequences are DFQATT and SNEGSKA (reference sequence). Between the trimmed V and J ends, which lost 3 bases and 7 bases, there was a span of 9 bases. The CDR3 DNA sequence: TGCAGTGCTAGCCGCGCCAATGAAGCTTTCTTT. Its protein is CSASRANEAFF.

In nucleotides, the CDR3 is TGTGCCAGCAGCTTAGGTAGGGGGACAGGGATCTACGAGCAGTACTTC. This sequence encodes CASSLGRGTGIYEQYF. The chain combines TRBV7-2 with TRBJ2-7; 9 bases map to TRBD1. V shed 1 base, J shed 3 bases, and the junction held 7 bases outside the gene matches. Germline lookup yields CDR1 SGHTA and CDR2 FQGNSA. The CDR3 loop spans 16 amino acids.

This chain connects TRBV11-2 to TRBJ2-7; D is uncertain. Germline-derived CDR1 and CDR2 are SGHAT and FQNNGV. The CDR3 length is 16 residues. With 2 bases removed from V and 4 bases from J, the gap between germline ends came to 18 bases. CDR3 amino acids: CASSLRPLRWGYEQYF. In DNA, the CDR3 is TGTGCCAGCAGCTTAAGACCCCTTAGGTGGGGTTACGAGCAGTACTTC.

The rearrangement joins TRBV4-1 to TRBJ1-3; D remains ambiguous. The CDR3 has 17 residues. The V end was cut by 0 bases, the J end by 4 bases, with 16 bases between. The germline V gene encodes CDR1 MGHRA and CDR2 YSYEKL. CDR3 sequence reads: CASSQEWVRVGGNTIYF. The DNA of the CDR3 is TGCGCCAGCAGCCAAGAATGGGTGAGGGTAGGAGGAAACACCATATATTTT.

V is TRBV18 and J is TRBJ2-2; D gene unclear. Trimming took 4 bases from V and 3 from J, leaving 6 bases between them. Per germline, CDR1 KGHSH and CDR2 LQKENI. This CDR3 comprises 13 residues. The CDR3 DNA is TGTGCCAGCTCACGTGACCACACCGGGGAGCTGTTTTTT. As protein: CASSRDHTGELFF.

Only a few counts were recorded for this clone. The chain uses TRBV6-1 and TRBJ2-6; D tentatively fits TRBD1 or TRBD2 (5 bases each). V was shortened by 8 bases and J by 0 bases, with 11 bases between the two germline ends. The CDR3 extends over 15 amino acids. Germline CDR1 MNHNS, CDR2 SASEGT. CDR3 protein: CASGGRSSGANVLTF. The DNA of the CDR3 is TGTGCCAGCGGGGGACGGAGCTCTGGGGCCAACGTCCTGACTTTC.

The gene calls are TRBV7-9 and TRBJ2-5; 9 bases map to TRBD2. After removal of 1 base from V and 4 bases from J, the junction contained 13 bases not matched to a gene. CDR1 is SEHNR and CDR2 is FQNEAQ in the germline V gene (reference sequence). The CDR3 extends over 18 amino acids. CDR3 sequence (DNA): TGTGCCAGCAGCTTAGGCTCGCGACTAGCGGTTTGGGGAGAGACCCAGTACTTC. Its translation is CASSLGSRLAVWGETQYF.

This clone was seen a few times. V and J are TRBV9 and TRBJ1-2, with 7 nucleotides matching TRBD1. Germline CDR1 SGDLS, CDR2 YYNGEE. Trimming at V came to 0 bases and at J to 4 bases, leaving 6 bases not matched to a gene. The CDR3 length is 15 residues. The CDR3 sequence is CASSVAAGGGYGYTF. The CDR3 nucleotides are TGTGCCAGCAGCGTAGCGGCAGGGGGAGGCTATGGCTACACCTTC.

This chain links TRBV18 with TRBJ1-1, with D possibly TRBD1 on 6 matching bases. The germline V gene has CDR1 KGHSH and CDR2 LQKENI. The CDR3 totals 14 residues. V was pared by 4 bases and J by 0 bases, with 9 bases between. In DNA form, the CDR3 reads TGTGCCAGCTCACGACAGGCCTTGAACACTGAAGCTTTCTTT. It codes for CASSRQALNTEAFF.

The CDR3 spells CASSPGTGVVRNTEAFF. The CDR3 DNA is TGTGCCAGCTCACCAGGGACAGGGGTGGTTCGGAACACTGAAGCTTTCTTT. The chain joins TRBV18 to TRBJ1-1, with 10 bases lining up with TRBD1. Germline CDR1 is KGHSH and CDR2 is LQKENI. V lost 2 bases to trimming and J lost 1 base; unmatched junction nucleotides: 7. This CDR3 has 17 amino acids. The complete variable domain, with remaining parts taken from reference TRBV18 and TRBJ1-1, reads NAGVMQNPRHLVRRRGQEARLRCSPMKGHSHVYWYRQLPEEGLKFMVYLQKENIIDESGMPKERFSAEFPKEGPSILRIQQVVRGDSAAYFCASSPGTGVVRNTEAFFGQGTRLTVV.

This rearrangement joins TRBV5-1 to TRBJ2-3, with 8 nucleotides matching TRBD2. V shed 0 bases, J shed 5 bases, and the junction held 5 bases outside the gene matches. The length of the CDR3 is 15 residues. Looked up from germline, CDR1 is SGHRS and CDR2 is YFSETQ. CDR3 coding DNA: TGCGCCAGCAGCTTGGGCGCCGGGGGGGGAGATACGCAGTATTTT. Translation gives CASSLGAGGGDTQYF.

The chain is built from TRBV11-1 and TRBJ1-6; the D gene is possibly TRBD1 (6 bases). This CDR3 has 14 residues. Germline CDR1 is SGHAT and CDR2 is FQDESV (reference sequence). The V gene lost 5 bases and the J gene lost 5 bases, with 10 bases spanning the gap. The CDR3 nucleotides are TGTGCCAGCAGCCCAGGACAGCATAATTCACCCCTCCACTTT. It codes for CASSPGQHNSPLHF.

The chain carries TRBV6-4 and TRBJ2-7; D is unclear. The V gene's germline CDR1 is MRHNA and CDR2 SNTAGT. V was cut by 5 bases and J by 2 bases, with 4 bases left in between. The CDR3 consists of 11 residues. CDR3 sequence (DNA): TGTGCCAGCAGTCTAACCTACGAGCAGTACTTC. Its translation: CASSLTYEQYF.